This T cell receptor (beta chain) was observed in a study of T-cell reconstitution after alpha-beta-depleted transplantation in children listed by TCRdb under 2016. Regarding the complete study: T-cell immune reconstitution after TCRalphabeta/CD19-depleted allogeneic hematopoietic cell transplantation in children was quantitatively tracked in the study by means of TCR repertoire profiling. The full study reports these points: Over subsequent months, a decline in hyperexpanded clone frequencies was noted, and after one year, T-cell counts and TCRbeta diversity were mostly ascribed to newly produced T cells. In some patients, the high TCRbeta diversity seen at day 60 was put down to recipient T cells and intrathymic progenitors that had survived conditioning. The apparently early recovery of alphabetaT-cell counts about two months after transplant reportedly depended on only several hundred rapidly expanded clones that came from non-depleted graft cells.

This clonotype occurred once. No antigen is known for it. Per-base quality was not reported, and no clone a single base away is much larger than it. A lone read is weak support. The library came from PCR. Sequencing instrument: Illumina HiSeq 2500. To normalize quantification of the TCRbeta repertoire, the TCR libraries were built with molecular barcoding that relied on unique molecular identifiers. TCRdb ran its own pipeline on the public reads, namely fastp trimming at Q25 and MiXCR clone calling, and kept in-frame beta chains. Every CDR3 protein is listed once, alongside the most common genes and DNA of its rows. A total of hundreds of thousands of distinct CDR3 sequences appear in this sample, around a tenth of them only once. The top ten hold roughly a quarter of the sample. The sample's treatment or condition, from its label and the paper: allogeneic hematopoietic cell transplantation with graft depleted of TCRalphabeta T cells and CD19 B cells. The transplant recipients were children given TCRalphabeta/CD19-depleted allogeneic hematopoietic cell grafts.

The sample here was peripheral blood, taken 180 days after TCRalphabeta/CD19-depleted stem cell transplant. The TCR was taken from a male patient under 10 years old who had a stem cell transplant for chronic granulomatous disease, so the T cells may come from the graft donor.

The CDR3 region reads CSAPGGLSYNEQFF. The nucleotide sequence is TGCAGTGCACCGGGGGGGCTATCCTACAATGAGCAGTTCTTC. This chain is built from TRBV20-1 and TRBJ2-1, with 8 central nucleotides matching TRBD2. V is cut back by 6 bases and J by 1 base, with 5 bases in the junction unmatched. Spanning cysteine to phenylalanine, the CDR3 consists of 14 amino acids. Only the CDR3 portion is preserved as DNA: 42 bases, with reading frame beginning at the first base. CDR1 is given as DFQATT and CDR2 as SNEGSKA, both from the germline V gene (reference sequence).